This T cell receptor beta chain was documented in a study of shared clonotypes between healthy human individuals (dated by TCRdb to 2018 to 2021). In terms of the full investigation: The cohort comprised two women and a few men aged 18 to 49 years. Libraries were prepared and TCR repertoires were sequenced by different laboratories using diverse techniques, in order to increase sequencing depth and limit assay-specific biases. To estimate repertoire size and how much clonotypes are shared between individuals, the study performed deep sequencing of blood TCR repertoires from a handful of healthy adults. Each donor's leukapheresis produced roughly between roughly 0.85 and 9 billion PBMCs. Per donor, three plates each were used for CD4 naive and CD4 memory, two for CD8 naive, and one for CD8 memory.

Worth noting for this clone: Its antigen is still unknown. No per-base quality is available; no much larger clone lies one base away.

Overall study outcomes, separate from this receptor: Even with the large sequencing depth, rarefaction of the sorted-subset datasets indicated that sequencing was incomplete. Higher generation probabilities were observed for clonotypes shared by all four sorted-subset donors than for non-shared clonotypes. The genetic and exposure-history diversity represented was limited by the small number of donors. When a few donors were compared, the shared fraction of clonotypes was about 5.4% for naive CD4, 3.5% to 4% for naive CD8, 2.3% for memory CD4, and 0.35% to 0.4% for memory CD8. Naive subsets generally had larger estimated clonotype richness than memory subsets did. Pairwise subsampling led to the expectation that sequencing depth would affect the degree of clonotype sharing among donors. Sampling was restricted to blood, and TCR repertoires in tissue are likely to differ from TCR repertoires in blood.

TCR CDR3 regions were amplified from genomic DNA by multiplex PCR using the deep immunoSEQ assay. Extracted genomic DNA from each cell subset was spread evenly across all wells of several immunoSEQ 96-well plates, with each plate serving as a replicate. For sorted subsets, each replicate PCR was loaded with around 200 ng genomic DNA, equivalent to 25,000 to 30,000 T cell genomes. The purified libraries were quantified using a Qubit 3.0 fluorometer, sized with a Bioanalyzer 2100, and then quantified again using the KAPA Library Quantification kit. Each immunoSEQ 96-well plate was sequenced on its own single-read 150-cycle Illumina NextSeq 550 flow cell. From the authors' description of their analysis: The immunoSEQ output contained only junctional sequences without quality scores, so filtering could not match that applied to full-length reads. Sequences were annotated with PyIR, a Python wrapper for IgBLAST v1.9, using IMGT germline references to assign V/J genes and CDR3. Reads were filtered out if the reads had weak V/J assignments (E-value above 1e-6), no CDR3, stop codons, out-of-frame junctions, or ambiguous translated residues. V3J clonotypes were defined by identical inferred V gene, J gene, and CDR3 amino acid sequence. To compute the percentage overlap between repertoires, the number of shared unique clonotypes was divided by the size of the smaller repertoire. Richness of each repertoire was evaluated using RTK rarefaction, the Chao1 estimator, and Recon v2.1 estimates of unobserved clonotypes. Generation probabilities were computed with OLGA for all TCRbeta clonotypes obtained by the gDNA method from several donors. What TCRdb holds here is the immuneACCESS table cut down to in-frame rearrangements. Part of the clones is not present; checked against another copy, under half of the missing clones reflect an unresolved V gene, and the others are unexplained. The V and J calls and clone size were taken over from that table, and D and trimming were inferred from the DNA. The sample profile shows 640,000 or so clones; approximately 75% of them were found once. The ten top clones hold roughly 1.8% of the sample.

The donors were healthy, HIV-negative adults who had no recently reported acute infections or vaccinations. Every donor was a Caucasian adult residing in Nashville, Tennessee, USA. CD4+ T cells were enriched by magnetic negative selection, after which naive cells were positively selected on CD45RA and the negative fraction was taken as the memory subset. Blood was collected by leukapheresis, and PBMCs were isolated by Ficoll-Histopaque density gradient centrifugation and then cryopreserved in liquid nitrogen vapor phase. Analytical flow cytometry was used to check the purity and quantity of each magnetically sorted T cell population. Genomic DNA was isolated from every sorted fraction and measured by UV absorbance on a Nanodrop 2000c. Sample: memory CD4+ T cells sorted from blood. This specimen's cell subset or site label, per the study, means: CD45RA-negative fraction. The receptor comes from a woman between 25 and 40 years old in good health.

The CDR3 protein: CASSPAAVEAFF. The DNA is TGTGCCAGCTCACCAGCAGCAGTAGAAGCTTTCTTT. In this chain, TRBV18 is recombined with TRBJ1-1, with no D gene named confidently. For CDR1 and CDR2, the germline V gene lists KGHSH and LQKENI. The cysteine opens and the phenylalanine closes a CDR3 of 12 amino acids. Only the CDR3 portion is preserved as DNA: 36 bases, with reading frame beginning at the first base. V sheds 2 bases and J sheds 8 bases, leaving 9 bases between their ends.